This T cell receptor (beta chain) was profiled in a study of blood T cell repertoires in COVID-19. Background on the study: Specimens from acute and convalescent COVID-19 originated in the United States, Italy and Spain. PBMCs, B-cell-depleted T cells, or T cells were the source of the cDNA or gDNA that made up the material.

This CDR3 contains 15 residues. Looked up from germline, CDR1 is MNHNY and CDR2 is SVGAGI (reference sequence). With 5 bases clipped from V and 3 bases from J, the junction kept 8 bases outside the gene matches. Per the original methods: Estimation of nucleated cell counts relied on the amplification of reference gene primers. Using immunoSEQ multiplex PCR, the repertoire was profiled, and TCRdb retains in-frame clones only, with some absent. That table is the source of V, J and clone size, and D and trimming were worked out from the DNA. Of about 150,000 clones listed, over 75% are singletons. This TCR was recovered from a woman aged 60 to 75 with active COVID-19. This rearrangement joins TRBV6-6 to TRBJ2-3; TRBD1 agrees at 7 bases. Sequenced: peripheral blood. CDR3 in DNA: TGTGCCAGCAGTGACCGACAGGGAATGACAGATACGCAGTATTTT. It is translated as CASSDRQGMTDTQYF.